Listed here are 3 T cell receptor beta chains from one sample, sequenced in a study of blood T cell repertoires in COVID-19. Produced via immunoSEQ multiplex PCR; TCRdb's table is partial and in-frame only. The table shows 200,000 to 300,000 clones, with approximately 86% occurring only once. Sequenced input: peripheral blood. These receptor sequences come from a woman in her sixties with COVID-19, enrolled during active disease.

The V gene is TRBV7-2, the J gene TRBJ2-4; D might be TRBD2 (5 bases). The CDR3 runs to 16 residues. Germline V CDR1 and CDR2: SGHTA, FQGNSA. With 1 base removed from V and 1 base from J, the gap between germline ends came to 11 bases. DNA for the CDR3: TGTGCCAGCAGCTTAGGTCTTTCGGGGGCCAAAAACATTCAGTACTTC. Translation: CASSLGLSGAKNIQYF.

CDR3 bases: TGTGCCAGCAGCTTGGACAGGGGGCGAGGGAACACTGAAGCTTTCTTT. This gives the protein CASSLDRGRGNTEAFF. J is TRBJ1-1 and V is TRBV5-6; 9 bases align to TRBD1. J lost 1 base, V lost 0 bases, and 4 bases had no gene match. This CDR3 region has 16 residues. Looked up from germline, CDR1 is SGHDT and CDR2 is YYEEEE.

This chain connects TRBV7-6 to TRBJ2-1; 9 bases agree with TRBD2. Germline V gene data show CDR1 as SGHVS and CDR2 as FNYEAQ. With V trimmed by 2 bases and J by 7 bases, 6 bases remained unmatched. This CDR3 comprises 15 residues. The CDR3 DNA is TGTGCCAGCAGCTTATTCGAGACTAGCGGTAATGAGCAGTTCTTC. It is translated as CASSLFETSGNEQFF.